These 24 T cell receptor beta chains were sequenced from one sample in a study of blood T cells in healthy people across ages (dated by TCRdb to between 2015 and 2017). Libraries came from 5' RACE. The listed sequencing device is Illumina HiSeq 2500. A second PCR of about 6 to 11 cycles was performed with a sample-barcoded 5' primer and a J-beta primer mix. The public sequencing data were trimmed at Q25 with fastp and processed into clonotypes with MiXCR by TCRdb, which kept only in-frame beta chains. Each entry is one CDR3 protein sequence, shown with its most common DNA and genes. The sample contains about 570,000 distinct CDR3 sequences, 25% to 30% of them found a single time. The ten largest clones capture roughly 18% of the sample. The sequenced material came from blood. All receptors come from a woman between 65 and 79 years old in good health.

The J gene is TRBJ2-5, the V gene TRBV5-1, with 7 bases aligning to TRBD1. This CDR3 has 16 residues. Per germline, CDR1 SGHRS and CDR2 YFSETQ. V shed 3 bases and J 5 bases; nucleotides not matched to a gene: 13. In nucleotides, the CDR3 is TGCGCCAGCAGCTACGCACCGGGACAGCAGGTGGAGACCCAGTACTTC. Translating gives CASSYAPGQQVETQYF.

This clonotype was found a few times. Germline is not matched at one junction end, which may reflect a read error. The rearrangement joins TRBV28 to TRBJ1-6, with TRBD1 identical over 7 bases. The CDR3 totals 17 residues. Germline V gives CDR1 MDHEN, CDR2 SYDVKM. In DNA form, the CDR3 reads TGTGCCAGCAGTCTATGGACAGGCGGGGTAAGACATTCACCCCTCCACTTT. Protein product: CASSLWTGGVRHSPLHF.

This clonotype was recorded a few times. This sequence joins TRBV5-1 and TRBJ1-3, with D possibly being TRBD1 (6 bases). Germline V gene data show CDR1 as SGHRS and CDR2 as YFSETQ. Trimming left V 2 bases short and J 6 bases short, with 15 bases between. The CDR3 runs 15 residues. The CDR3 bases are TGCGCCAGCAGCTTAGGTCAGGGGCCGCAAAACACCATATATTTT. The encoded protein is CASSLGQGPQNTIYF.

The chain links TRBV12-3 or TRBV12-4 to TRBJ1-2; D gene ambiguous. Trimming left V 1 base short and J 5 bases short, with 8 bases between. This CDR3 region has 13 residues. CDR3 sequence (DNA): TGTGCCAGCAGTTTAGGGGGAGAGTATGGCTACACCTTC. This encodes CASSLGGEYGYTF.

The V call is TRBV11-2, the J call TRBJ2-3; no firm D call. V was clipped by 1 base and J by 6 bases, with 8 bases between them. CDR1 and CDR2 (germline): SGHAT, FQNNGV. This CDR3 is built from 13 residues. The CDR3 nucleotides are TGTGCCAGCAGCTTAGTTATCGTCGATACGCAGTATTTT. Its translation: CASSLVIVDTQYF.

The V gene is TRBV14, the J gene TRBJ1-2; D gene ambiguous. Germline V gene data show CDR1 as SGHDN and CDR2 as FVKESK. The CDR3 has 17 residues. Trimming took 0 bases from V and 2 from J, leaving 16 bases between them. The CDR3 DNA is TGTGCCAGCAGCCAAGATCTTTTGGGAGGTCGAAACTATGGCTACACCTTC. Translation: CASSQDLLGGRNYGYTF. The entire variable domain, with the rest obtained from reference TRBV14 and TRBJ1-2, is as follows: EAGVTQFPSHSVIEKGQTVTLRCDPISGHDNLYWYRRVMGKEIKFLLHFVKESKQDESGMPNNRFLAERTGGTYSTLKVQPAELEDSGVYFCASSQDLLGGRNYGYTFGSGTRLTVV.

The gene calls are TRBV20-1 and TRBJ2-1, with no clear D. V was cut by 5 bases and J by 7 bases, with 15 bases left in between. The germline gives CDR1 DFQATT, CDR2 SNEGSKA (reference sequence). This CDR3 is built from 13 residues. The CDR3 DNA reads as TGCAGTGCTCAGAGTGGGGTAGTGAATGAGCAGTTCTTC. This gives the protein CSAQSGVVNEQFF.

This clonotype was detected a few times. V gene TRBV20-1 combines with J gene TRBJ2-3, with a weak D call TRBD2 (5 bases). Germline CDR1 reads DFQATT; CDR2 reads SNEGSKA (reference sequence). The CDR3 extends over 14 amino acids. The V end was cut by 6 bases, the J end by 7 bases, with 20 bases between. The CDR3, as DNA: TGCAGTGCCGGAGCTCGCAGCGGTTTCCATACGCAGTATTTT. Protein product: CSAGARSGFHTQYF.

CDR3 protein: CAISENDRGSQNTEAFF. In DNA, the CDR3 is TGTGCCATCAGTGAGAACGACAGGGGGAGTCAGAACACTGAAGCTTTCTTT. V is TRBV10-3 and J is TRBJ1-1, with 9 nucleotides matching TRBD1. Germline loops: CDR1 ENHRY, CDR2 SYGVKD. Germline trimming cut 2 bases from V and 1 base from J; bases unmatched to any gene: 8. The CDR3 has 17 amino acids.

This clonotype was seen only a few times. The J gene is TRBJ2-3, the V gene TRBV29-1; 7 nucleotides align to TRBD2. This CDR3 is 16 amino acids long. Trimming at V came to 8 bases and at J to 1 base, leaving 15 bases not matched to a gene. CDR1 is SQVTM and CDR2 is ANQGSEA in the germline V gene. The CDR3 protein is CSFGSPNRGGTDTQYF. The CDR3 DNA reads as TGCAGCTTCGGCTCCCCCAACCGGGGGGGCACAGATACGCAGTATTTT.

V and J are TRBV7-2 and TRBJ2-7, with 8 bases that match TRBD2. The DNA end is a closer match to TRBJ2-5, so the J assignment may be wrong. CDR1 SGHTA and CDR2 FQGNSA come from the germline V gene. The CDR3 contains 15 residues. DNA of the CDR3: TGTGCCAGCAGCTCCGGCGGGGGGCCCCAAGAGACCCAGTACTTC. This gives the protein CASSSGGGPQETQYF.

This chain joins TRBV20-1 and TRBJ1-5; the D is unclear. CDR1 is DFQATT, CDR2 SNEGSKA, per germline (reference sequence). Trimming removed 1 base at V and 10 bases at J, with 20 bases between. CDR3 length: 15 residues. The CDR3 reads CSARVHIIAVSPQHF. In DNA form, the CDR3 reads TGCAGTGCTAGAGTTCATATTATTGCAGTCAGCCCCCAGCATTTT.

This clonotype has at least ten counts. This chain links TRBV20-1 with TRBJ1-1, with TRBD1 matching 7 bases. With V trimmed by 7 bases and J by 0 bases, 8 bases remained unmatched. This CDR3 has 14 residues. Germline V gene data show CDR1 as DFQATT and CDR2 as SNEGSKA (reference sequence). In nucleotides, the CDR3 is TGCAGTGTCGGGAGGGGGCTGATGAACACTGAAGCTTTCTTT. It encodes CSVGRGLMNTEAFF.

This clonotype has a handful of counts. The rearrangement links TRBV20-1 to TRBJ2-4; D ambiguous. The V end lost 7 bases, the J end lost 3 bases, and 13 bases lay between the germline ends. The CDR3 has 13 amino acids. CDR1 and CDR2 (germline): DFQATT, SNEGSKA (reference sequence). The chain's CDR3 is CSGVLSVKNIQYF. The CDR3 nucleotides are TGCAGTGGGGTTTTATCGGTCAAAAACATTCAGTACTTC.

V usage is TRBV7-2 and J usage is TRBJ1-6; TRBD1 matches 8 bases. Germline V lookup: CDR1 SGHTA, CDR2 FQGNSA. V lost 5 bases and J lost 14; bases outside the gene matches: 14. The CDR3 totals 15 residues. CDR3 sequence (DNA): TGTGCCAGCAGCCCCTCCGGGACAGGCTCCTCGGCCCTCCACTTT. This translates into CASSPSGTGSSALHF.

This rearrangement joins TRBV6-2 or TRBV6-3 to TRBJ2-2; D call uncertain. The CDR3 length is 16 residues. The V gene lost 2 bases and the J gene lost 0 bases, with 10 bases spanning the gap. CDR1 and CDR2 from the germline V gene are MNHEY and SVGEGT. The CDR3 DNA follows: TGTGCCAGCAGTTACACAGACACCTCGAACACCGGGGAGCTGTTTTTT. As protein: CASSYTDTSNTGELFF.

This chain links TRBV29-1 with TRBJ1-1; 8 bases fit TRBD1. Germline CDR1 SQVTM, CDR2 ANQGSEA. This CDR3 spans 17 amino acids. Trimming took 3 bases from V and 1 from J; bases not matched to a gene: 13. CDR3 DNA: TGCAGCGTTGATCTCCAGGACCGGACAGGGCCGAACACTGAAGCTTTCTTT. This gives the protein CSVDLQDRTGPNTEAFF.

In this sample, this clonotype turned up a few times. This chain connects TRBV4-2 to TRBJ1-2; D is perhaps TRBD1 (5 bases). This CDR3 has 15 amino acids. The germline V gene has CDR1 LGHNA and CDR2 YNFKEQ. V gave up 1 base and J gave up 4 bases, with 13 bases separating them. Here the CDR3 DNA reads TGTGCCAGCAGCCAAGGCTGGGAGGGGTCCTATGGCTACACCTTC. Translation gives CASSQGWEGSYGYTF.

About this clonotype: Its ends do not fully match the called genes, so a read error is possible. The chain links TRBV7-9 to TRBJ1-3, with 7 bases identical to TRBD1. This CDR3 comprises 14 residues. Germline CDR1 and CDR2: SEHNR and FQNEAQ (reference sequence). CDR3 sequence (DNA): TGTGCCGGCAGATCCGACAGGGAAGGAAACACCATATATTTT. Translated, it gives CAGRSDREGNTIYF.

The chain links TRBV3-1 to TRBJ1-4, with TRBD1 as a possible D gene (5 bases). The CDR3 contains 16 residues. Trimming shortened V by 4 bases and J by 4 bases, and 16 bases separated the two germline ends. The germline V gene has CDR1 LGHDT and CDR2 YNNKEL (reference sequence). The CDR3 loop reads CASSPDGGGNNEKLFF. In DNA, the CDR3 is TGTGCCAGCAGCCCGGATGGCGGGGGGAATAATGAAAAACTGTTTTTT.

The rearrangement joins TRBV4-2 to TRBJ2-5, with no clear D. The J call is doubtful: the DNA matches TRBJ2-7 better. The CDR3 is 13 amino acids. The germline CDR1 and CDR2 sequences are LGHNA and YNFKEQ. The CDR3 nucleotides are TGTGCCAGCAGCCAGGAAGGTGTCTACGAGCAGTACTTC. Translating gives CASSQEGVYEQYF.

The CDR3 is CASSTQYTEAFF. The DNA of the CDR3 is TGTGCCAGTAGTACACAGTACACTGAAGCTTTCTTT. The chain joins TRBV19 to TRBJ1-1; D unclear. The CDR3 length is 12 residues. Trimming stripped 4 bases from V and 3 bases from J, with 6 bases between. Germline-derived CDR1 and CDR2 are LNHDA and SQIVND (reference sequence).

There are a few counts of this clonotype. The chain couples TRBV29-1 to TRBJ1-2; tentatively, D is TRBD1 (5 bases). The V and J ends lost 0 bases and 8 bases respectively, with 7 bases between them. The CDR3 consists of 11 residues. Germline V gene sequence: CDR1 SQVTM, CDR2 ANQGSEA. This CDR3 is CSVEEGDGYTF. CDR3 coding DNA: TGCAGCGTTGAAGAAGGGGACGGCTACACCTTC. The variable domain in full, with the rest retrieved from reference TRBV29-1 and TRBJ1-2, is SAVISQKPSRDICQRGTSLTIQCQVDSQVTMMFWYRQQPGQSLTLIATANQGSEATYESGFVIDKFPISRPNLTFSTLTVSNMSPEDSSIYLCSVEEGDGYTFGSGTRLTVV.

The rearrangement uses TRBV7-6 and TRBJ2-3; D possibly corresponds to TRBD1 (5 bases). Trimming removed 7 bases at V and 2 bases at J, with 16 bases between. The length of the CDR3 is 15 residues. Germline-derived CDR1 and CDR2 are SGHVS and FNYEAQ. The CDR3 loop is CASTPLGRITDTQYF. The CDR3 coding sequence is TGTGCCAGCACCCCCTTGGGGCGCATCACAGATACGCAGTATTTT.